The T cell receptor (beta chain) under discussion was sequenced for a study of cytomegalovirus exposure and HLA in healthy donors. Comments on this clone: Its antigen is as yet unknown.

Findings and limits, study-wide: In vitro confirmation showed three CMV-associated chains to be CMV antigen specific. Rare TCR sequences dominated, though some public TCRs recurred in many donors. The study listed some 160 cytomegalovirus-associated TCR beta chains.

Separate from the approximately 650-subject first cohort, the roughly 120-subject validation cohort was the one that the donors belonged to. TCRdb's copy holds only in-frame clones and misses some; the assay was immunoSEQ multiplex PCR. The sample records 150,000 to 200,000 clones, around nine tenths being singletons. The trim removed 6 bases at V and 2 bases at J, leaving 4 bases unmatched. The germline V gene encodes CDR1 SGHKS and CDR2 YYEKEE (reference sequence). CDR3 length: 14 amino acids. The origin of this receptor is a man between 18 and 35 years old in good health and CMV-seropositive. The sample was PBMCs. J is TRBJ2-7 and V is TRBV5-5; the match to TRBD1 covers 11 bases. The CDR3 reads CASTWDRGTYEQYF. CDR3 in DNA: TGTGCCAGCACCTGGGACAGGGGGACCTACGAGCAGTACTTC. Filled out from reference TRBV5-5 and TRBJ2-7, the complete variable domain reads DAGVTQSPTHLIKTRGQQVTLRCSPISGHKSVSWYQQVLGQGPQFIFQYYEKEERGRGNFPDRFSARQFPNYSSELNVNALLLGDSALYLCASTWDRGTYEQYFGPGTRLTVT.